The rows below give T cell receptor beta chains drawn from one sample of a study of blood T cell repertoires in COVID-19. The data were produced by immunoSEQ multiplex PCR, yet TCRdb's version contains in-frame clones alone and is incomplete. Among 350,000 to 450,000 clones listed, more than 70% were seen once. Sequencing was done on a sample of peripheral blood. These receptor sequences come from a woman between 55 and 75 years old with COVID-19, enrolled during active disease. Both conserved end residues are part of each CDR3. A D gene is named only where the DNA matches it firmly. The listing skips clone size in some rows; elsewhere it reads once, few, many or a size class.

>TRBV28|.|.|TRBJ1-2
TGTGCCAGCAGGCTACCGGGGGGCTTATCCTACTACACCTTC
CASRLPGGLSYYTF
>TRBV28|.|.|TRBJ1-2
TGTGCCAGCACCCCGGACGGAGGTGGGAACTATGGCTACACCTTC
CASTPDGGGNYGYTF
>TRBV7-3|.|.|TRBJ2-1
TGTGCCAGCAGCGCACTTGGGAGCTACAATGAGCAGTTCTTC
CASSALGSYNEQFF
>TRBV7-7|.|TRBD2|TRBJ2-1
TGTGCCAGCAGCCCTAGCGGGGGGGCCTACAATGAGCAGTTCTTC
CASSPSGGAYNEQFF
>TRBV18|.|TRBD1|TRBJ2-7
TGTGCCAGCTCAAGGACAGGGGGCGAACGAGAGCAGTACTTC
CASSRTGGEREQYF
>TRBV27|.|TRBD2|TRBJ2-7
TGTGCCAGCAGTCCGTACTTTAGCGGGGGGTCCTACGAGCAGTACTTC
CASSPYFSGGSYEQYF
>TRBV6-5|.|TRBD1|TRBJ1-1
TGTGCCAGCAGGCCCCCGGGACAGATGAACACTGAAGCTTTCTTT
CASRPPGQMNTEAFF
>TRBV18|.|.|TRBJ1-1
TGTGCCAGCTCACCGATTTGGGGGGGAAGTGACACTGAAGCTTTCTTT
CASSPIWGGSDTEAFF
>TRBV5-5|once|TRBD1|TRBJ1-1
TGTGCCAGCAGCTTAACAGGGGAAACTGAAGCTTTCTTT
CASSLTGETEAFF
>TRBV27|.|TRBD2|TRBJ2-1
TGTGCCAGCAGGGAACTAGCGGGGGGTTCGGGTGAGCAGTTCTTC
CASRELAGGSGEQFF
>TRBV6-5|.|.|TRBJ1-2
TGTGCCAGCAGTTACTCTTCGTCCTATGGCTACACCTTC
CASSYSSSYGYTF
>TRBV14|.|.|TRBJ2-2
TGTGCCAGCAGCCAGACGACTACCCGGGCCGAGCTGTTTTTT
CASSQTTTRAELFF
>TRBV19|.|.|TRBJ2-3
TGTGCCAGTAGTATACAGGTCAGCACAGATACGCAGTATTTT
CASSIQVSTDTQYF
>TRBV3-1/TRBV3-2|.|TRBD2|TRBJ2-7
TGTGCCAGCAGCCCCGAAGTTCTAGCGGGGCTATCCTACGAGCAGTACTTC
CASSPEVLAGLSYEQYF
>TRBV28|.|.|TRBJ1-2
TGTGCCAGCAGTTCGCCTGGACACCTGGAGGGCTACACCTTC
CASSSPGHLEGYTF
>TRBV20-1|.|.|TRBJ1-1
TGCAGTGCGGACCCAGGGGCTGAAGCTTTCTTT
CSADPGAEAFF
>TRBV5-1|.|.|TRBJ1-5
TGCGCCAGCAGCCCATATACCGGGGGCAATCAGCCCCAGCATTTT
CASSPYTGGNQPQHF
>TRBV6-5|few|TRBD1|TRBJ1-5
TGTGCCAGCAGACCACAGGGGAGGAACAATCAGCCCCAGCATTTT
CASRPQGRNNQPQHF
>TRBV19|.|TRBD2|TRBJ2-5
TGTGCCAGTAGTACTAGCGGGGAGGAGACCCAGTACTTC
CASSTSGEETQYF
>TRBV2|.|.|TRBJ1-1
TGTGCCAGCAGTGAAAGGCCACAGGCTAACACTGAAGCTTTCTTT
CASSERPQANTEAFF
>TRBV6-6|.|.|TRBJ1-1
TGTGCCAGCAGTCTCCTTATGGGGGGAAACACTGAAGCTTTCTTT
CASSLLMGGNTEAFF
>TRBV2|few|TRBD1|TRBJ2-2
TGTGCCAGCCACGGGGACAGAGTGAACACCGGGGAGCTGTTTTTT
CASHGDRVNTGELFF
>TRBV5-1|.|TRBD1|TRBJ1-5
TGCGCCAGCAGCCGGGACAGGGGACGGGATCAGCCCCAGCATTTT
CASSRDRGRDQPQHF
>TRBV5-1|.|.|TRBJ1-1
TGCGCCAGCAGCTTGTCCCCGGGACAACTTGATGAAGCTTTCTTT
CASSLSPGQLDEAFF
>TRBV6-6|.|.|TRBJ1-6
TGTGCCAGCAGCCCCAGGGTCGGGGGTAATTCACCCCTCCACTTT
CASSPRVGGNSPLHF
>TRBV18|.|TRBD1|TRBJ1-2
TGTGCCAGCTCACCCGGGACAGGGCCTAACTATGGCTACACCTTC
CASSPGTGPNYGYTF
>TRBV5-4|.|TRBD1|TRBJ2-7
TGTGCCAGCAGCTTGGAAGGACAGGTCGGCTACGAGCAGTACTTC
CASSLEGQVGYEQYF
>TRBV7-3|.|TRBD1|TRBJ2-1
TGTGCCAGCAGCTTAAGGGACAGGGCCTCCTACAATGAGCAGTTCTTC
CASSLRDRASYNEQFF
>TRBV5-1|.|TRBD1|TRBJ1-6
TGCGCCAGCAGCTTGAGGGACAGGGACTCACCCCTCCACTTT
CASSLRDRDSPLHF
>TRBV15|.|TRBD1|TRBJ1-5
TGTGCCACATCGGGACAGTATAGCAATCAGCCCCAGCATTTT
CATSGQYSNQPQHF
>TRBV5-5|.|TRBD1|TRBJ1-1
TGTGCCAGCAGCTGGGACAGGGGATGGAGCACTGAAGCTTTCTTT
CASSWDRGWSTEAFF
>TRBV5-1|.|.|TRBJ2-7
TGCGCCAGCAGCTTGGAAGGGGCAGGGTGGGACTTGAAGTACTTC
CASSLEGAGWDLKYF
>TRBV7-9|once|TRBD2|TRBJ2-7
TGTGCCAGCAGCTTGGACGGGGGGAACTACGAGCAGTACTTC
CASSLDGGNYEQYF
>TRBV7-3|.|TRBD1|TRBJ2-1
TGTGCCAGCAGCTTATTGGGACAGGGTTTGAATGAGCAGTTCTTC
CASSLLGQGLNEQFF
>TRBV5-4|.|.|TRBJ2-1
TGTGCCAGCAGCTTGGGAATAAGGGGCAGGGAGCAGTTCTTC
CASSLGIRGREQFF
>TRBV6-1|.|TRBD2|TRBJ2-7
TGTGCCAGCAGTGATGACGACAGTCTCGGCGGGGGGTCTCTACTCTACGAGCAGTACTTC
CASSDDDSLGGGSLLYEQYF
>TRBV6-2/TRBV6-3|.|.|TRBJ2-5
TGTGCCAGCAGCCGCCCCCGGGTTAGCGGCCATGAGACCCAGTACTTC
CASSRPRVSGHETQYF
>TRBV4-2|.|TRBD2|TRBJ2-7
TGTGCCAGCAGCCGTAGCGGGGGTAGCAACGAGCAGTACTTC
CASSRSGGSNEQYF
>TRBV7-2|.|TRBD1|TRBJ2-1
TGTGCCAGCAGCCCAACCCCGGGACAGGGTCCCAATGAGCAGTTCTTC
CASSPTPGQGPNEQFF
>TRBV9|.|.|TRBJ2-2
TGTGCCAGCAGCGTAGTTCCGACAGGCGGCACCGGGGAGCTGTTTTTT
CASSVVPTGGTGELFF
>TRBV30|.|.|TRBJ1-5
TGTGCCTGGAGTTTGAGAAGCAATCAGCCCCAGCATTTT
CAWSLRSNQPQHF
>TRBV9|.|TRBD1|TRBJ1-6
TGTGCCAGCAGCCTGGACAGGGAAAACTCACCCCTCCACTTT
CASSLDRENSPLHF
>TRBV5-6|.|.|TRBJ1-2
TGTGCCAGCAGTACCCACAGGGTGTTGGTCGAGGCTGGCTACACCTTC
CASSTHRVLVEAGYTF
>TRBV9|.|.|TRBJ2-1
TGTGCCAGTTCTCTAGCGATCCTTTCGAATGAGCAGTTCTTC
CASSLAILSNEQFF
>TRBV9|.|TRBD2|TRBJ2-1
TGTGCCAGCAGCGTAGGGTCTAGCGGGGGGGCCTCCTACAATGAGCAGTTCTTC
CASSVGSSGGASYNEQFF
>TRBV5-1|.|.|TRBJ1-1
TGCGCCAGCAGCGCGGACAGAATGAACACTGAAGCTTTCTTT
CASSADRMNTEAFF
>TRBV9|.|TRBD1|TRBJ1-5
TGTGCCAGCAGCGTAGCTCTCTCCGTGAGGGGACAGCGCTATAGCAATCAGCCCCAGCATTTT
CASSVALSVRGQRYSNQPQHF
>TRBV10-2|.|.|TRBJ2-7
TGCGCCAGCAGGGCGGGGCCGGACTACGAGCAGTACTTC
CASRAGPDYEQYF
>TRBV10-3|.|.|TRBJ2-3
TGTGCCATCAGTGACGGCGAGGGGGGGTGGGATACGCAGTATTTT
CAISDGEGGWDTQYF
>TRBV6-6|.|TRBD2|TRBJ2-7
TGTGCCAGCAGTTACGCGCTAGCGGGGTTTAACGAGCAGTACTTC
CASSYALAGFNEQYF
>TRBV11-3|.|.|TRBJ1-1
TGTGCCAGCAGCTTAGGAGGGTTTAACACTGAAGCTTTCTTT
CASSLGGFNTEAFF
>TRBV7-3|.|TRBD1|TRBJ2-3
TGTGCCAGCAGCCCGGGACAGGGGGCAGATACGCAGTATTTT
CASSPGQGADTQYF
>TRBV28|.|.|TRBJ1-3
TGTGCCAGCACCTACCCCTATTCTGGAAACACCATATATTTT
CASTYPYSGNTIYF
>TRBV6-5|.|.|TRBJ1-5
TGTGCCAGCAGTAGTACCAGGGATCAGCCCCAGCATTTT
CASSSTRDQPQHF